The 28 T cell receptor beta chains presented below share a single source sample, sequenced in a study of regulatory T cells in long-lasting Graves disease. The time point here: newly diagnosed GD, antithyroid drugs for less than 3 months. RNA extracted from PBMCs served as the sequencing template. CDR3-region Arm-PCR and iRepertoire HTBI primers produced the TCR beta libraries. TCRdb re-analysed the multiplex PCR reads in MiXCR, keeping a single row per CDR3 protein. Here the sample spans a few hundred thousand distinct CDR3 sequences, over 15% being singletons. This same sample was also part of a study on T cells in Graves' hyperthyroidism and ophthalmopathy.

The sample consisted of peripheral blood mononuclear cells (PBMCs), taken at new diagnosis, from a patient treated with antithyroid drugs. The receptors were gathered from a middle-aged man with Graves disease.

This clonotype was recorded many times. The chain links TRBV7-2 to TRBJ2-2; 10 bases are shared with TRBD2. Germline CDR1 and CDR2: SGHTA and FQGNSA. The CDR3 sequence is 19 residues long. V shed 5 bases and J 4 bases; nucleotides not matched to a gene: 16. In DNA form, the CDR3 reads TGTGCCAGCAGCGGAGACATGGTAGCGGGGGGCTCCACCACCGGGGAGCTGTTTTTT. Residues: CASSGDMVAGGSTTGELFF.

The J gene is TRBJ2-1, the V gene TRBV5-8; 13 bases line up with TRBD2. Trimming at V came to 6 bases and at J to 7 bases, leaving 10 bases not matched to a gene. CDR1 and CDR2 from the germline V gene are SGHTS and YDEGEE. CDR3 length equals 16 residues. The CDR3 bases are TGTGCCAGCAACGCGCCCGGGACTAGCGGGGATAATGAGCAGTTCTTC. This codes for CASNAPGTSGDNEQFF.

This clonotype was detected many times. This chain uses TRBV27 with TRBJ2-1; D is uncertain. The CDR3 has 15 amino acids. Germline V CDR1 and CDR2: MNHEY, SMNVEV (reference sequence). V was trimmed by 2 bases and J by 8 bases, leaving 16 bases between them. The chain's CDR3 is CASSLSPQAFHEQFF. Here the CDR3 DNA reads TGTGCCAGCAGTTTAAGCCCCCAGGCATTTCATGAGCAGTTCTTC.

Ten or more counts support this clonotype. The CDR3 DNA reads TGCGCCAGCAGCACTACGGACAGGAACTATGGCTACACCTTC. It specifies CASSTTDRNYGYTF. V and J are TRBV5-1 and TRBJ1-2, with 7 positions matching TRBD1. J gave up 2 bases and V 4 bases, and 5 bases lay outside the gene matches. This CDR3 has 14 residues. The germline CDR1 and CDR2 sequences are SGHRS and YFSETQ.

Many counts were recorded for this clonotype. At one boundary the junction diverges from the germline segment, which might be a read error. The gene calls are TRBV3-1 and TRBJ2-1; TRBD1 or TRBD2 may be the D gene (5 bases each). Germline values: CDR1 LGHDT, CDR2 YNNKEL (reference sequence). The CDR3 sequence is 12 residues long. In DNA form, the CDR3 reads TGTGCCAGCAGCCCTGCGCAGGGACCTAACCGCTTC. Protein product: CASSPAQGPNRF.

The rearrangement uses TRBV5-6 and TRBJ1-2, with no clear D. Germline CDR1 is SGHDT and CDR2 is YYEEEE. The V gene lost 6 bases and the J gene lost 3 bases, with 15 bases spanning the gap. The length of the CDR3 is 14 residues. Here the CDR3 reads CASTPGPVDYGYTF. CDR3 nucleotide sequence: TGTGCCAGCACTCCTGGACCAGTTGACTATGGCTACACCTTC.

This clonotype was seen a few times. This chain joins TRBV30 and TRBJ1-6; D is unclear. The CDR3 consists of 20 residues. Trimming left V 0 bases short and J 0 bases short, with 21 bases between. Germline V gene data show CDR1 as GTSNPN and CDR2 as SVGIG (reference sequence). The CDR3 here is CAWSVGDTYLFSSYNSPLHF. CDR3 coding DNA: TGTGCCTGGAGTGTTGGAGACACCTATTTATTTAGCTCCTATAATTCACCCCTCCACTTT.

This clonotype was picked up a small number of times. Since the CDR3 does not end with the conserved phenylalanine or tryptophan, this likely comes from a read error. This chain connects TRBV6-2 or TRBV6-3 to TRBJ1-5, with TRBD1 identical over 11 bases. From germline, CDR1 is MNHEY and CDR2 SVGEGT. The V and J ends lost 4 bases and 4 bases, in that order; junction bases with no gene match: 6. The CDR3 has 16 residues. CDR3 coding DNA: TGTGCCAGCAGTTCCCCCCGGGACAGGGGGAATCAGCCCCAGCATCTT. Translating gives CASSSPRDRGNQPQHL.

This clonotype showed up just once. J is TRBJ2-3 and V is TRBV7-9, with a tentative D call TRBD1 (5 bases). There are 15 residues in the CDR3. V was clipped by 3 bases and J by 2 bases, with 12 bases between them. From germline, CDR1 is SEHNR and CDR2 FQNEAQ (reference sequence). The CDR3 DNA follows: TGTGCCAGCAGCTTTCCTCTAGGGGTCACAGATACGCAGTATTTT. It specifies CASSFPLGVTDTQYF.

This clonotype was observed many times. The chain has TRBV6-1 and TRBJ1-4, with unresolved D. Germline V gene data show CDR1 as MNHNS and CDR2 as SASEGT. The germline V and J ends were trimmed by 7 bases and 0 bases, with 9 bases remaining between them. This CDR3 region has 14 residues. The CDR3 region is CASKSPTTNEKLFF. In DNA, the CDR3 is TGTGCCAGCAAATCTCCGACAACTAATGAAAAACTGTTTTTT.

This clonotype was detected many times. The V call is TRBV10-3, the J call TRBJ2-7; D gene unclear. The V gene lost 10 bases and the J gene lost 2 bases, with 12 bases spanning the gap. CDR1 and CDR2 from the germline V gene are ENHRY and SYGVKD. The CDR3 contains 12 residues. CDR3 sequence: CATSPGPYEQYF. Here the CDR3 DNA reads TGTGCCACCAGCCCAGGCCCCTACGAGCAGTACTTC.

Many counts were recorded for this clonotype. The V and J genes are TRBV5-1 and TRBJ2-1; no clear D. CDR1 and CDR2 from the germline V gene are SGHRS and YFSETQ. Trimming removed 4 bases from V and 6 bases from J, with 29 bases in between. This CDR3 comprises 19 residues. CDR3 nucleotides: TGCGCCAGCAGCGGGTGGTTGGGTGACCGAATTACCGAGACCAATGAGCAGTTCTTC. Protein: CASSGWLGDRITETNEQFF.

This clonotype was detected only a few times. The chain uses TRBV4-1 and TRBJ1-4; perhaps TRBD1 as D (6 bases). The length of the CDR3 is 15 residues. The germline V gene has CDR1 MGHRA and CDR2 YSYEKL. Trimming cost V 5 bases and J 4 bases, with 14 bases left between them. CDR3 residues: CASSTKDSFNEKLFF. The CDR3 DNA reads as TGCGCCAGCAGCACCAAGGACAGCTTTAATGAAAAACTGTTTTTT.

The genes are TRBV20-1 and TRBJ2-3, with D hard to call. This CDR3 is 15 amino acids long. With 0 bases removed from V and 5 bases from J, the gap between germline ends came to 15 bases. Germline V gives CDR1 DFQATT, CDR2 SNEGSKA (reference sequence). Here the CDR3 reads CSARDWLVSLDTQYF. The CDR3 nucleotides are TGCAGTGCTAGAGATTGGCTAGTTTCGCTAGATACGCAGTATTTT.

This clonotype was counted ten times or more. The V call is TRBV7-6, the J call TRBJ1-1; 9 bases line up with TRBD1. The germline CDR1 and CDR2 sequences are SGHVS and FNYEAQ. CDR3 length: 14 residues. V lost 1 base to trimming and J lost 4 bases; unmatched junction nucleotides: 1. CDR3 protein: CASSLDRGLTEAFF. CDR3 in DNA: TGTGCCAGCAGCTTAGACAGGGGGCTCACTGAAGCTTTCTTT.

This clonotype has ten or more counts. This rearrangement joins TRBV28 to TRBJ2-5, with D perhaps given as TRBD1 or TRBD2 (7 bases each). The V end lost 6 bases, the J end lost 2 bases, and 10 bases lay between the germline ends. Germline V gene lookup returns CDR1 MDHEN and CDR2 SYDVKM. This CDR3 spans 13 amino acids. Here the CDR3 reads CASSRGGQETQYF. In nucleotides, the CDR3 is TGTGCCAGCAGCAGGGGGGGGCAAGAGACCCAGTACTTC.

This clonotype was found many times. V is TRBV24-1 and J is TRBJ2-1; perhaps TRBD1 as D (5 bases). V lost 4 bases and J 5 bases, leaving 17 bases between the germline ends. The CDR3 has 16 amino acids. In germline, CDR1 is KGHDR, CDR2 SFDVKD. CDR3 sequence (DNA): TGTGCCACCAGTGAAACAGGCAGCGCTGTAAACAATGAGCAGTTCTTC. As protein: CATSETGSAVNNEQFF.

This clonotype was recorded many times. The CDR3 sequence is CASSPVRSPEAFF. The CDR3 coding sequence is TGTGCCAGCTCACCAGTGAGGAGCCCTGAAGCTTTCTTT. The chain couples TRBV18 to TRBJ1-1; D is undetermined. This CDR3 has 13 amino acids. In germline, CDR1 is KGHSH, CDR2 LQKENI. The V gene lost 2 bases and the J gene lost 6 bases, with 10 bases spanning the gap. Full variable domain (remainder filled in from reference TRBV18 and TRBJ1-1): NAGVMQNPRHLVRRRGQEARLRCSPMKGHSHVYWYRQLPEEGLKFMVYLQKENIIDESGMPKERFSAEFPKEGPSILRIQQVVRGDSAAYFCASSPVRSPEAFFGQGTRLTVV.

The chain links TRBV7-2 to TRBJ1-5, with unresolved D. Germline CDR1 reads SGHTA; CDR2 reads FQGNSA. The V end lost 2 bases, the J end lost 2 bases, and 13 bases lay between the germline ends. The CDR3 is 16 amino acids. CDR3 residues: CASSLRYGEGNQPQHF. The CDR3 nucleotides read TGTGCCAGCAGCTTACGGTACGGGGAAGGCAATCAGCCCCAGCATTTT.

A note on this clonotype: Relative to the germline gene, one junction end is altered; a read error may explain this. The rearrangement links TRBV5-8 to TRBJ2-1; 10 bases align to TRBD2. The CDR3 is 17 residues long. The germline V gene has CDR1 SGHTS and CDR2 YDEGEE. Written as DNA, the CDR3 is TGTGCCAGCAGCCTACCGACAGGGACTAGCGTCGGCGATGAGCGGTTCTTC. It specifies CASSLPTGTSVGDERFF.

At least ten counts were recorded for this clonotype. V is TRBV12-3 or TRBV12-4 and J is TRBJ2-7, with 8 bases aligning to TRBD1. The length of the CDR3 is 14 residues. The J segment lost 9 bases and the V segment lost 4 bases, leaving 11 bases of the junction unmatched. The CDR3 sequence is CASSWAGGRRGQYF. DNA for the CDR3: TGTGCCAGCAGTTGGGCAGGGGGCCGCCGGGGGCAGTACTTC.

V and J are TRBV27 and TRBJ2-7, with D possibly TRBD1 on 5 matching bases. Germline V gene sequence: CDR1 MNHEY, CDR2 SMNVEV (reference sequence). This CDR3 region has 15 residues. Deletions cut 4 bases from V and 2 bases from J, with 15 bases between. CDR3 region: CASSSQGESPYEQYF. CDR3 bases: TGTGCCAGCAGTTCCCAGGGCGAAAGCCCCTACGAGCAGTACTTC.

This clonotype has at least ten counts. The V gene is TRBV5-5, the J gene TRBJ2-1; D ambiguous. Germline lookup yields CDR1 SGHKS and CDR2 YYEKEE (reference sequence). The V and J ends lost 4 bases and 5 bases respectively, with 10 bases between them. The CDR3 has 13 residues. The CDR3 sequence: CASSQDADNEQFF. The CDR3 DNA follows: TGTGCCAGCAGCCAAGACGCCGACAATGAGCAGTTCTTC.

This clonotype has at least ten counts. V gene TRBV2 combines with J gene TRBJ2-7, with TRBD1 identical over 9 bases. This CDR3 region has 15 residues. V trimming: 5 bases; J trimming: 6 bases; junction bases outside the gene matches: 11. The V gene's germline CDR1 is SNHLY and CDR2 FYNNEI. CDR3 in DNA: TGTGCCAGCAGTATAGCCGGGACAGGGATAGGCGAGCAGTACTTC. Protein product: CASSIAGTGIGEQYF. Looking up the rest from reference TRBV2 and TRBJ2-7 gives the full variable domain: EPEVTQTPSHQVTQMGQEVILRCVPISNHLYFYWYRQILGQKVEFLVSFYNNEISEKSEIFDDQFSVERPDGSNFTLKIRSTKLEDSAMYFCASSIAGTGIGEQYFGPGTRLTVT.

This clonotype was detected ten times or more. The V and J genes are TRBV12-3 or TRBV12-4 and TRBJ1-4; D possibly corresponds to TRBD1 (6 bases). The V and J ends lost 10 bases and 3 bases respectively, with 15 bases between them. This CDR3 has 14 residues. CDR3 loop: CATKPQGANEKLFF. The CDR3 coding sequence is TGTGCCACAAAACCACAGGGAGCTAATGAAAAACTGTTTTTT.

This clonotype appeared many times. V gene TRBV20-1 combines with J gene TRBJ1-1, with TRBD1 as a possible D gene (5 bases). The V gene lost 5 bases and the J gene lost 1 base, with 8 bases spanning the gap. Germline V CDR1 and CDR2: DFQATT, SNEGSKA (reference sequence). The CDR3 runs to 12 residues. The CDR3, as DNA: TGCAGTGCTCCAGACAGGAACACTGAAGCTTTCTTT. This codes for CSAPDRNTEAFF.

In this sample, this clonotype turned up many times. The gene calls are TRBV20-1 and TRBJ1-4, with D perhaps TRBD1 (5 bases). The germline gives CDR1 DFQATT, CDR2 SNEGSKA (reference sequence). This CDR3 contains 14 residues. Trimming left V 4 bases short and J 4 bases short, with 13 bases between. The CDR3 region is CSAIPGTVNEKLFF. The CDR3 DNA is TGCAGTGCTATTCCCGGGACCGTTAATGAAAAACTGTTTTTT.

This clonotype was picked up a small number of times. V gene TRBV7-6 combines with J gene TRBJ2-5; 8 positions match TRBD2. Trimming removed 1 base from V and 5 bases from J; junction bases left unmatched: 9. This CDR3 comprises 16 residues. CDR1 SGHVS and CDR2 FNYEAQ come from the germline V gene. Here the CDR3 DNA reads TGTGCCAGCAGCTTAGTAGGGACTCCGGGGGGGGAGACCCAGTACTTC. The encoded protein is CASSLVGTPGGETQYF.